This T cell receptor beta chain is drawn from a study of blood T cell repertoires in COVID-19. This clone showed up just a few times. TCRdb's table, derived via immunoSEQ multiplex PCR, lists solely in-frame clones and lacks some. The top ten hold approximately 14% of the sample, which has approximately 270,000 clones, roughly 84% seen once. V shed 4 bases, J shed 4 bases, and the junction held 3 bases outside the gene matches. Germline CDR1 GTSNPN, CDR2 SVGIG (reference sequence). This CDR3 comprises 13 residues. The sample was peripheral blood. The chain uses TRBV30 and TRBJ2-2, with 7 nucleotides matching TRBD1. This clonotype originated in a person between 65 and 79 years old with COVID-19, enrolled during active disease. In nucleotides, the CDR3 is TGTGCCTGGAACAGGGGCTCCACCGGGGAGCTGTTTTTT. It yields the protein CAWNRGSTGELFF.